This TCR beta chain was recovered during a study of shared clonotypes between healthy human individuals. Germline trimming cut 0 bases from V and 4 bases from J; bases unmatched to any gene: 2. The CDR3 is made up of 15 amino acids. Germline V gives CDR1 MGHRA, CDR2 YSYEKL. Clones were sequenced by immunoSEQ multiplex PCR, and TCRdb holds only the in-frame ones, with some missing. The repertoire holds approximately 1.5 million clones, approximately 98.5% seen once, with approximately 0.38% in the top ten. This clone has only one observation. This TCR was recovered from a man aged 25-40 years in good health. The V call is TRBV4-1, the J call TRBJ2-1; 8 bases are shared with TRBD2. The sequencing input was naive CD4+ T cells sorted from blood. Subset in this sample: CD45RA+ positively selected. CDR3 bases: TGCGCCAGCAGCCAAGACGCGGGAGGATACAATGAGCAGTTCTTC. This encodes CASSQDAGGYNEQFF.